This entry lists 5 T cell receptor beta chains sequenced from one sample in a study of CD4 T cells in relation to SARS-CoV-2 and coronaviruses. CD4+ T cells from unexposed donors were obtained before the COVID-19 pandemic (2011-2018). Isolation of CD4+ T cells took place after roughly nine days in culture. Clones were sequenced by immunoSEQ multiplex PCR, and TCRdb holds only the in-frame ones, with some missing. The sample yields roughly 16,000 clones, about 80% seen once. Which antigens these TCRs recognize remains unknown. What was sequenced was CD4+ T cells from PBMCs, cultured in vitro. All receptors derive from a human donor in good health.

Relative to its sample, this clone is large (0.1 to 1%). The rearrangement joins TRBV18 to TRBJ1-2, with D uncertain. Trimming took 4 bases from V and 6 from J, leaving 12 bases between them. CDR1 and CDR2 (germline): KGHSH, LQKENI. The CDR3 extends over 13 amino acids. CDR3 in DNA: TGTGCCAGCTCACTTCGCGGGTCGGATGGCTACACCTTC. Its protein product is CASSLRGSDGYTF.

The chain links TRBV24-1 to TRBJ2-7, with 9 nucleotides matching TRBD1. Germline values: CDR1 KGHDR, CDR2 SFDVKD. This CDR3 has 17 amino acids. Trimming at V came to 3 bases and at J to 4 bases, leaving 12 bases not matched to a gene. CDR3 loop: CATSDNFRDRDPYEQYF. CDR3 coding DNA: TGTGCCACCAGTGATAACTTCCGGGACAGGGATCCTTACGAGCAGTACTTC.

By sample fraction, this clone is medium-sized. The chain recombines TRBV12-3 or TRBV12-4 with TRBJ2-7; D is undetermined. This CDR3 spans 13 amino acids. The ends were cut back, 2 bases at V and 2 bases at J, with 7 bases in the middle. DNA of the CDR3: TGTGCCAGCAGTTTATCGATAGCCTACGAGCAGTACTTC. Encoded protein: CASSLSIAYEQYF.

This chain joins TRBV6-5 and TRBJ2-2; 10 bases agree with TRBD1. Germline-derived CDR1 and CDR2 are MNHEY and SVGAGI. V lost 7 bases to trimming and J lost 7 bases; unmatched junction nucleotides: 6. The CDR3 spans 14 residues. Here the CDR3 DNA reads TGTGCCAGCAATAGACAGGGGGCGTTCGGGGAGCTGTTTTTT. It codes for CASNRQGAFGELFF.

V and J are TRBV6-5 and TRBJ2-1; perhaps TRBD1 as D (6 bases). CDR3 length equals 15 residues. Germline V gene lookup returns CDR1 MNHEY and CDR2 SVGAGI. V was shortened by 6 bases and J by 4 bases, with 16 bases between the two germline ends. CDR3 sequence reads: CASSQGPSGYNEQFF. For the CDR3, the DNA is TGTGCCAGCAGCCAGGGGCCATCAGGGTACAATGAGCAGTTCTTC.